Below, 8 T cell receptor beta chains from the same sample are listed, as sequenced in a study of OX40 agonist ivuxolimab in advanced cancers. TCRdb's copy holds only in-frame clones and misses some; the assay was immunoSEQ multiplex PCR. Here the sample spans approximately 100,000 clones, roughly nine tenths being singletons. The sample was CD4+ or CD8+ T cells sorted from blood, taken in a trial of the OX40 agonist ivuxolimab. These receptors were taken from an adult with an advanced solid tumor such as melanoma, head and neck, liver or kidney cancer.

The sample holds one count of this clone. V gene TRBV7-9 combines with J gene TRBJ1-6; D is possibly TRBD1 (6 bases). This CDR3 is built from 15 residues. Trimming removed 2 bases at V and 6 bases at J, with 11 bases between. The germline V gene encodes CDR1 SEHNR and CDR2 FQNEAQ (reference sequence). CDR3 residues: CASSLLGQPNSPLHF. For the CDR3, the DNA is TGTGCCAGCAGCTTACTTGGACAGCCTAATTCACCCCTCCACTTT.

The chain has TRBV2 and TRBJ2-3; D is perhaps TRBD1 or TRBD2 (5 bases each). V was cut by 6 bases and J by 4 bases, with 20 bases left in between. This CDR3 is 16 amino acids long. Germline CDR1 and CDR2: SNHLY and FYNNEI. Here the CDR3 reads CASRAQGVGVSDTQYF. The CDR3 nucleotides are TGTGCCAGCAGGGCTCAGGGAGTGGGGGTATCAGATACGCAGTATTTT.

In DNA, the CDR3 is TGTGCCAGCAGCAAAGACAGTAATCAAGGCGCCGGGGAGCTGTTTTTT. This encodes CASSKDSNQGAGELFF. The rearrangement uses TRBV5-4 and TRBJ2-2, with D possibly TRBD1 on 5 matching bases. V lost 4 bases, J lost 6 bases, and 19 bases lay in between. Germline V gene data show CDR1 as SGHNT and CDR2 as YYREEE (reference sequence). The CDR3 is made up of 16 amino acids. Based on the CDR3 plus reference TRBV5-4 and TRBJ2-2, the full variable domain is ETGVTQSPTHLIKTRGQQVTLRCSSQSGHNTVSWYQQALGQGPQFIFQYYREEENGRGNFPPRFSGLQFPNYSSELNVNALELDDSALYLCASSKDSNQGAGELFFGEGSRLTVL.

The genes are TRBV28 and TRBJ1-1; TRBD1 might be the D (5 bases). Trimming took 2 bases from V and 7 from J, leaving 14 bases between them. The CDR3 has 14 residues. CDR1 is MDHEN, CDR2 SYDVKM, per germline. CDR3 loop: CASSLTGPKIEAFF. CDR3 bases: TGTGCCAGCAGTTTAACAGGTCCTAAGATTGAAGCTTTCTTT.

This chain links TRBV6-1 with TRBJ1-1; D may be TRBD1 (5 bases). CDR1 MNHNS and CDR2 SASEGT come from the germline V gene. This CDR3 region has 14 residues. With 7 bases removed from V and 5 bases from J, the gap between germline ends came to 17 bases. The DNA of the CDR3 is TGTGCCAGCATCCTGGGGGGGGAAGAAACTGAAGCTTTCTTT. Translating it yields CASILGGEETEAFF.

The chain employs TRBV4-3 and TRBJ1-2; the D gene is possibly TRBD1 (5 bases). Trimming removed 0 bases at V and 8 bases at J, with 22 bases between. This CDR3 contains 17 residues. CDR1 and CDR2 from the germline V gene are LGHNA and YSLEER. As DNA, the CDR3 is TGCGCCAGCAGCCAAGACCGGGGGTTTAGAGGGGTAGAAGGCTACACCTTC. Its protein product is CASSQDRGFRGVEGYTF.

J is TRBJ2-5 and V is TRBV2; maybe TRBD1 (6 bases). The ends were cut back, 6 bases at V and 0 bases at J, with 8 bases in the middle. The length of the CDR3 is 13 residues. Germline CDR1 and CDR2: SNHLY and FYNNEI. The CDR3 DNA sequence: TGTGCCAGCAGCCGGGACAACCAAGAGACCCAGTACTTC. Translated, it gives CASSRDNQETQYF.

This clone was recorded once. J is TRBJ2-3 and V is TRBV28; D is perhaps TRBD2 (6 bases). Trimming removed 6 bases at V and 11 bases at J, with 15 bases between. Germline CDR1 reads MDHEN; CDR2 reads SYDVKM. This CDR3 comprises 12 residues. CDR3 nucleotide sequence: TGTGCCAGCAGGGGACCCGGGGGTGGGCAGTATTTT. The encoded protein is CASRGPGGGQYF.